This T cell receptor (beta chain) was sequenced in a study of T cell responses to AZD1222 COVID-19 vaccine. Notes on the study in general: After two AZD1222 doses, spike-specific TCR breadth and depth rose versus day 0. Spike-spanning, vaccine-associated CD4 TCRs were dominant at 160-218 and 743-854.

About this clone itself: What it binds is not known.

Assay used: immunoSEQ multiplex PCR; TCRdb lists only in-frame clones, some missing. In the table there are about 85,000 clones, around 90% of which are singletons. The germline V and J ends were trimmed by 0 bases and 6 bases, with 15 bases remaining between them. Germline-derived CDR1 and CDR2 are MDHEN and SYDVKM. CDR3 length: 15 residues. This TCR came from an adult in good health. Source: peripheral blood, taken on day 0 of AZD1222 vaccination. This rearrangement joins TRBV28 to TRBJ2-7, with a possible D match to TRBD1 (7 bases). CDR3 nucleotide sequence: TGTGCCAGCAGTTTATGGGGGGGACAGTCCCTCGAGCAGTACTTC. Its protein is CASSLWGGQSLEQYF.